These 5 T cell receptor beta chains were sequenced from one sample in a study of cytomegalovirus exposure and HLA in healthy donors (dated by TCRdb to about 2017). Libraries were made using the immunoSEQ multiplex PCR assay. For the multiplex PCR, a mixture combining 60 forward primers for TCR Vbeta segments and 13 reverse primers for TCR Jbeta segments was used. The immuneACCESS repertoire file appears here via TCRdb, limited to in-frame rearrangements. These files lack a portion of the clones; in checked studies, under half of the deficit traces to unresolved V genes, and the cause of the others is not known. The sample table records fewer than 250,000 clones; roughly 80% of these occur just once. The ten largest clones take up around 1.4% of the sample. The specimen sequenced was PBMCs. The receptors were sampled from a woman aged 45-59 years in good health and CMV-seronegative.

The chain couples TRBV5-1 to TRBJ2-1; TRBD2 matches 7 bases. Germline CDR1 and CDR2: SGHRS and YFSETQ. V shed 4 bases and J 5 bases; nucleotides not matched to a gene: 12. The CDR3 is 16 residues long. CDR3 sequence reads: CASSPQIAGQNNEQFF. CDR3 nucleotide sequence: TGCGCCAGCAGCCCGCAGATAGCGGGCCAAAACAATGAGCAGTTCTTC.

The V gene is TRBV18, the J gene TRBJ2-1; 7 bases are a match to TRBD1. The junction had 10 bases not matched to a gene; V was cut back by 3 bases and J by 5 bases. From germline, CDR1 is KGHSH and CDR2 LQKENI. This CDR3 has 16 amino acids. Here the CDR3 reads CASSPDPDRADNEQFF. CDR3 nucleotides: TGTGCCAGCTCACCCGATCCTGACAGGGCTGACAATGAGCAGTTCTTC.

The chain combines TRBV5-5 with TRBJ2-2, with D possibly being TRBD1 (6 bases). Germline CDR1 SGHKS, CDR2 YYEKEE (reference sequence). Trimming took off 5 bases at V and 14 bases at J, with 16 bases between the two ends. This CDR3 is built from 12 residues. CDR3: CASSTAQGNLFF. The CDR3 coding sequence is TGTGCCAGCAGTACGGCACAGGGAAACCTGTTTTTT.

The CDR3 bases are TGTGCCAGCAGCTCAAGACTGCAAACCTACGAGCAGTACTTC. Its protein product is CASSSRLQTYEQYF. This sequence joins TRBV7-2 and TRBJ2-7; unclear D gene. V dropped 4 bases and J dropped 2 bases, with 12 bases sitting between them. The CDR3 has 14 residues. Per germline, CDR1 SGHTA and CDR2 FQGNSA.

The gene calls are TRBV6-1 and TRBJ1-3; D possibly corresponds to TRBD1 (5 bases). CDR1 MNHNS and CDR2 SASEGT come from the germline V gene. This CDR3 comprises 15 residues. The germline V and J ends were trimmed by 7 bases and 0 bases, with 13 bases remaining between them. CDR3 protein: CASTRQPSSGNTIYF. The CDR3 DNA sequence: TGTGCCAGCACCAGACAGCCTAGCTCTGGAAACACCATATATTTT.